The clone carrying this T cell receptor (beta chain) was seen a handful of times. The data derive from a study of cytomegalovirus exposure and HLA in healthy donors. The protocol was immunoSEQ multiplex PCR, while the TCRdb copy is restricted to in-frame clones and leaves out a portion. The sample has around 150,000 clones; approximately 86% are singletons. Among the 120 or so subjects of the validation cohort, separate from the roughly 700-subject first cohort, were the donors. CDR1 is LGHNA and CDR2 is YSLEER in the germline V gene. The CDR3 loop spans 19 amino acids. After removal of 3 bases from V and 1 base from J, the junction contained 12 bases not matched to a gene.

Material: PBMCs. The sequence came from a young woman in good health and CMV-seronegative. The rearrangement links TRBV4-3 to TRBJ2-3; TRBD2 agrees at 11 bases. In DNA, the CDR3 is TGCGCCAGCAGCCACTCTAGCGGGAGGCATCCGCTCGGCACAGATACGCAGTATTTT. Encoded protein: CASSHSSGRHPLGTDTQYF.